This TCR beta chain was identified in a study of cytomegalovirus exposure and HLA in healthy donors. Study as a whole: Early release data held tens of millions of unique TCRs from HLA-typed donors. Across 300 to 400 genotyped donors, about 81% landed in the Caucasian-associated ancestry cluster. Study-wide results and limits: Reportedly, cytomegalovirus status was diagnosed with high sensitivity and specificity. The dataset shows that most TCR sequences were rare, while some public TCRs occurred in many donors.

PCR amplification relied on 60 Vbeta primers (plus 13 Jbeta primers). Sequencing used immunoSEQ multiplex PCR; TCRdb keeps in-frame clones, though not all of them. The sample shows around 120,000 clones, about 80% of them seen only once. Only a few counts were recorded for this clone. Its antigen remains unknown. The clonotype comes from a man between 60 and 75 years old in good health and CMV-seropositive. What was sequenced was PBMCs.

CDR3 region: CASSSRQGVTSISLNTEAFF. CDR3 DNA sequence: TGTGCCAGCAGCTCGCGACAGGGGGTTACATCCATCTCCTTGAACACTGAAGCTTTCTTT. V is TRBV5-5 and J is TRBJ1-1, with 9 bases lining up with TRBD1. After removal of 3 bases from V and 0 bases from J, the junction contained 18 bases not matched to a gene. The germline gives CDR1 SGHKS, CDR2 YYEKEE (reference sequence). This CDR3 has 20 residues.